Below are 3 T cell receptor beta chains sequenced from a single sample in a study of blood T cell repertoires in COVID-19. The method was immunoSEQ multiplex PCR; TCRdb's version includes in-frame clones alone and lacks a portion of them. The table lists roughly 110,000 clones, around 89% of them singletons. The specimen sequenced was peripheral blood. These receptors all come from a woman aged 50 to 65 with acute or convalescent COVID-19.

The V gene is TRBV30, the J gene TRBJ2-3, with a possible D match to TRBD1 (6 bases). Trimming cost V 3 bases and J 5 bases, with 12 bases left between them. Germline CDR1 is GTSNPN and CDR2 is SVGIG (reference sequence). The CDR3 loop spans 13 amino acids. CDR3 DNA: TGTGCCTGGAGGGGGGCGCGGAGAGATACGCAGTATTTT. Residues: CAWRGARRDTQYF.

The V call is TRBV7-6, the J call TRBJ1-6, with 7 bases aligning to TRBD1. The CDR3 spans 15 residues. CDR1 SGHVS and CDR2 FNYEAQ come from the germline V gene. The V and J ends lost 2 bases and 10 bases, in that order; junction bases with no gene match: 8. CDR3 bases: TGTGCCAGCAGCTTATCGAACAGGGGAGGATCACCCCTCCACTTT. Translation gives CASSLSNRGGSPLHF.

The gene calls are TRBV5-5 and TRBJ1-2, with 7 bases matching TRBD1. The CDR3 runs 18 residues. The germline CDR1 and CDR2 sequences are SGHKS and YYEKEE (reference sequence). With V trimmed by 0 bases and J by 0 bases, 11 bases remained unmatched. CDR3 amino acids: CASSLAAPGTAANYGYTF. The CDR3 DNA is TGTGCCAGCAGCTTGGCCGCTCCAGGGACAGCCGCTAACTATGGCTACACCTTC. Full variable domain (remainder filled in from reference TRBV5-5 and TRBJ1-2): DAGVTQSPTHLIKTRGQQVTLRCSPISGHKSVSWYQQVLGQGPQFIFQYYEKEERGRGNFPDRFSARQFPNYSSELNVNALLLGDSALYLCASSLAAPGTAANYGYTFGSGTRLTVV.